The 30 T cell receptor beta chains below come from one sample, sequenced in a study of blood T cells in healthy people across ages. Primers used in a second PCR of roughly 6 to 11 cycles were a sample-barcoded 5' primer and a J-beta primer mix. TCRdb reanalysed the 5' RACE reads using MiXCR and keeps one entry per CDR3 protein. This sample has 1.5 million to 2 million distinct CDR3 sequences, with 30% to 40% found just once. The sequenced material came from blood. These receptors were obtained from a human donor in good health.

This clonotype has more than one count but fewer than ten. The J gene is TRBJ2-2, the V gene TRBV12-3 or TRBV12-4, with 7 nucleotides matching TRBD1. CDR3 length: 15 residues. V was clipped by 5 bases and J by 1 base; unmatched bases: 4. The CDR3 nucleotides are TGTGCCAGCAGTCCGTGGACAGGGAACACCGGGGAGCTGTTTTTT. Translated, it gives CASSPWTGNTGELFF.

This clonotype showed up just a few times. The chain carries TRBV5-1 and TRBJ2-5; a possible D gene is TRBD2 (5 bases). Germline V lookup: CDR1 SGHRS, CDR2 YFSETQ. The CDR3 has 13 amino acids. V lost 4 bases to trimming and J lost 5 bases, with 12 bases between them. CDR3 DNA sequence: TGCGCCAGCAGCCCGTGGAGGTCGGAGACCCAGTACTTC. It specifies CASSPWRSETQYF.

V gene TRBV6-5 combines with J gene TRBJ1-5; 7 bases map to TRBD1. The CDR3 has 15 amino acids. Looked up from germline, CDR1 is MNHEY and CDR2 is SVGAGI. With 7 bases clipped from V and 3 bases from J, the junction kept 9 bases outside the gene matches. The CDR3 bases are TGTGCCAGCACGGCGAGGACAGGACCCAATCAGCCCCAGCATTTT. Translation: CASTARTGPNQPQHF.

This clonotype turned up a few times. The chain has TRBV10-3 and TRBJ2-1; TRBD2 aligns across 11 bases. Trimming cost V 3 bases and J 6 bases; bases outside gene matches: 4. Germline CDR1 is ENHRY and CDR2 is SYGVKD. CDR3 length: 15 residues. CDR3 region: CAISEVLAGANEQFF. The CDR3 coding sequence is TGTGCCATCAGTGAAGTACTAGCGGGGGCCAATGAGCAGTTCTTC.

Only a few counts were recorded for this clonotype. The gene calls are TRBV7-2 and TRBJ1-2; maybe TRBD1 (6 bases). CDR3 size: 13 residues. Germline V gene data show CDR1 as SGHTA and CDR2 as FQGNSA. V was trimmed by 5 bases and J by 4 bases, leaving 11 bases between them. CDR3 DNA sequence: TGTGCCAGCAGCGCCCGACAGGTCTATGGCTACACCTTC. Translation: CASSARQVYGYTF.

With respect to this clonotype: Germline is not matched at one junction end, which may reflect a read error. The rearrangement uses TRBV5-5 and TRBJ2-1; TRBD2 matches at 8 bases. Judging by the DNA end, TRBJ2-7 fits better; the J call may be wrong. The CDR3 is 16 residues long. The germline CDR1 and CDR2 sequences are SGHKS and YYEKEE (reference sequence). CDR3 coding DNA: TGTGCCGGCAGCTTGCTGGGACTAGGGACCTACAATGAGCAGTACTTC. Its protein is CAGSLLGLGTYNEQYF.

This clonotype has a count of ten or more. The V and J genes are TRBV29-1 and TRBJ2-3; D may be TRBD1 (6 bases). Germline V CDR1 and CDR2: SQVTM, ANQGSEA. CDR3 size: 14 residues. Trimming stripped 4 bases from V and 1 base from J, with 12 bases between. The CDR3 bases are TGCAGCGTTGTTTCAGGGGCCCGCACAGATACGCAGTATTTT. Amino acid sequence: CSVVSGARTDTQYF.

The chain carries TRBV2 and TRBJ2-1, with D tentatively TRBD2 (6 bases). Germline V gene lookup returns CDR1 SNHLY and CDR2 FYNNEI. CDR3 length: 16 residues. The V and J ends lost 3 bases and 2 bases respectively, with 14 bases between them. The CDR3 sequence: CASSDWAGRTYNEQFF. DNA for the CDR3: TGTGCCAGCAGTGATTGGGCGGGGAGGACCTACAATGAGCAGTTCTTC.

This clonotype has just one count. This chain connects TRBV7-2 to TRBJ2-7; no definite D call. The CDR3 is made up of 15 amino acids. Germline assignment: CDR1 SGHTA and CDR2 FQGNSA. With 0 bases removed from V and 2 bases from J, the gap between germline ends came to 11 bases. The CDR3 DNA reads TGTGCCAGCAGCTTAGCTACAGACATCCCCTACGAGCAGTACTTC. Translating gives CASSLATDIPYEQYF.

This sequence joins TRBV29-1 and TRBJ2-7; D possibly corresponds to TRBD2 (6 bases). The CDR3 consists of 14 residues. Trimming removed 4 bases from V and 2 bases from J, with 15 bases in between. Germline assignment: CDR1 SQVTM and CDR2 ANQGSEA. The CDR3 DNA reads TGCAGCGTTGTATTGGGACTGACCACCTACGAGCAGTACTTC. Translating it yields CSVVLGLTTYEQYF.

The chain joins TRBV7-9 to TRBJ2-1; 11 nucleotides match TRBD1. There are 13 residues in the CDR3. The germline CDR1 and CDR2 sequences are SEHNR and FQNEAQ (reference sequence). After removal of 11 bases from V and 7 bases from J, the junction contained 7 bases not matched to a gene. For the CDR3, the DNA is TGTGCCGGCGGGACAGGGGGTGGGAATGAGCAGTTCTTC. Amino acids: CAGGTGGGNEQFF.

The CDR3: CASSSQRSGYTF. The CDR3 DNA sequence: TGTGCCAGCAGCTCACAGAGGAGTGGCTACACCTTC. The chain uses TRBV6-6 and TRBJ1-2; D not resolved. Germline V lookup: CDR1 MNHNY, CDR2 SVGAGI (reference sequence). The V gene lost 6 bases and the J gene lost 7 bases, with 12 bases spanning the gap. This CDR3 comprises 12 residues.

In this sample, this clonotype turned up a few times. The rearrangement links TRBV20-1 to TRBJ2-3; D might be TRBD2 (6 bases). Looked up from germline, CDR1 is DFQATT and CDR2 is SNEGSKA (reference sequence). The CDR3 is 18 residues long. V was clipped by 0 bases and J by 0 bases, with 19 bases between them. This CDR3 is CSARDIGGRQTSTDTQYF. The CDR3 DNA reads TGCAGTGCTAGAGATATCGGAGGGAGGCAAACTAGCACAGATACGCAGTATTTT.

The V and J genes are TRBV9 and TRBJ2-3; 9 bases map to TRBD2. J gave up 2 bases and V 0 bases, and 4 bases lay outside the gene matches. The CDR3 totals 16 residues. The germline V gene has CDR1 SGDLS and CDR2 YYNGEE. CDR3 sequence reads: CASSVDSGGNTDTQYF. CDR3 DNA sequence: TGTGCCAGCAGCGTAGATAGCGGGGGCAACACAGATACGCAGTATTTT. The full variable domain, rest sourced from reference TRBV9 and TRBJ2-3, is DSGVTQTPKHLITATGQRVTLRCSPRSGDLSVYWYQQSLDQGLQFLIQYYNGEERAKGNILERFSAQQFPDLHSELNLSSLELGDSALYFCASSVDSGGNTDTQYFGPGTRLTVL.

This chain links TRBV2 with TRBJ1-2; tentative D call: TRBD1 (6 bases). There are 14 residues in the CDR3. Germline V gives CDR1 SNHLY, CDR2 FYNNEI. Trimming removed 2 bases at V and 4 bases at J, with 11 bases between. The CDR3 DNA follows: TGTGCCAGCAGTGAATACAGGGCAACCTATGGCTACACCTTC. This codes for CASSEYRATYGYTF.

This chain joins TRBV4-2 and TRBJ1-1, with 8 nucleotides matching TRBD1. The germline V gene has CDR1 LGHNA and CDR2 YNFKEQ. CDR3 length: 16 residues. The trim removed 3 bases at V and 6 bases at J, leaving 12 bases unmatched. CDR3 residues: CASSHADRGRDAEAFF. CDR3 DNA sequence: TGTGCCAGCAGCCATGCTGACAGGGGTCGAGACGCTGAAGCTTTCTTT.

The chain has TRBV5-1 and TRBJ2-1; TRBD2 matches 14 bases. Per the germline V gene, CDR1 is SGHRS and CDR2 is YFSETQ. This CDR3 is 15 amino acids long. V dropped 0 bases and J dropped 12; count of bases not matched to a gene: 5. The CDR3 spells CASSLGTSGGRGQFF. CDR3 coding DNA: TGCGCCAGCAGCTTGGGGACTAGCGGGGGGCGGGGGCAGTTCTTC.

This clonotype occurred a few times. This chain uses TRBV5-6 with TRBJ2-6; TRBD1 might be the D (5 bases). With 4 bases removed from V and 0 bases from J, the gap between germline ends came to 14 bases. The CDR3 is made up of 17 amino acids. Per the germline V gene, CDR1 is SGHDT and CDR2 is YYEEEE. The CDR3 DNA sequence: TGTGCCAGCAGCCACGACAGATATCGCTCTGGGGCCAACGTCCTGACTTTC. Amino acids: CASSHDRYRSGANVLTF.

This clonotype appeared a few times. As DNA, the CDR3 is TGCGCCAGCAGCTCGTATCCAGACAGGGGCTCCTACGAGCAGTACTTC. Residues: CASSSYPDRGSYEQYF. The chain carries TRBV5-1 and TRBJ2-7, with TRBD1 matching over 8 bases. V shed 3 bases, J shed 0 bases, and the junction held 8 bases outside the gene matches. Germline CDR1 is SGHRS and CDR2 is YFSETQ. The CDR3 is 16 amino acids.

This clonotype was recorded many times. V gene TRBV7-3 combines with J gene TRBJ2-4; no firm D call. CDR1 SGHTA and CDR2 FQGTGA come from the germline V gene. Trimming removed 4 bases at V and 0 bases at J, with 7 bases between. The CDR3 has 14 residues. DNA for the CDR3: TGTGCCAGCAGCTCAGCACTAGCCAAAAACATTCAGTACTTC. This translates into CASSSALAKNIQYF.

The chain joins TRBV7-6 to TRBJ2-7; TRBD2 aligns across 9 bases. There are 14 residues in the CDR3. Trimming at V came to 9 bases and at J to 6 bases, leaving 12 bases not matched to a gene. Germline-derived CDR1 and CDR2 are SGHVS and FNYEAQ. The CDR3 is CASRSGGGESEQYF. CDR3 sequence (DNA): TGTGCCAGTAGATCCGGCGGGGGGGAAAGCGAGCAGTACTTC.

Here the CDR3 DNA reads TGTGCCAGCAGCGCCGACAGGGGCCTTCACTATGGCTACACCTTC. This codes for CASSADRGLHYGYTF. The chain couples TRBV7-9 to TRBJ1-2; 8 bases fit TRBD1. Unmatched junction bases numbered 8, after V lost 5 bases and J lost 3 bases. The CDR3 contains 15 residues. The germline V gene has CDR1 SEHNR and CDR2 FQNEAQ (reference sequence).

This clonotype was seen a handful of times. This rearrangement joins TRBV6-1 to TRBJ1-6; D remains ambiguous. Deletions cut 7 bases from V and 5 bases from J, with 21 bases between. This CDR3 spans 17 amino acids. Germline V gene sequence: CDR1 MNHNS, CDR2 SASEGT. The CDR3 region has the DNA TGTGCCAGCACCAGAACCTGGCAGGCCGGAAATAATTCACCCCTCCACTTT. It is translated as CASTRTWQAGNNSPLHF.

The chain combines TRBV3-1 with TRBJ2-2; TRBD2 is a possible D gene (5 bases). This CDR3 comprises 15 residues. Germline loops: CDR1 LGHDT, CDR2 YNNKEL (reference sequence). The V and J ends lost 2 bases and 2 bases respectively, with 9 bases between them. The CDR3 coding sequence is TGTGCCAGCAGCCAATTCAGCGGTAACACCGGGGAGCTGTTTTTT. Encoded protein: CASSQFSGNTGELFF.

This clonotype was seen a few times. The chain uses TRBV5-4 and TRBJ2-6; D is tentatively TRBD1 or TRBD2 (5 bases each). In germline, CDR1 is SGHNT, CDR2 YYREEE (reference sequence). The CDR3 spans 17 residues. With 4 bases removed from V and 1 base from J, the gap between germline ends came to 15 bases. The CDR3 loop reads CASSLARGGSGANVLTF. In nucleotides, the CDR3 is TGTGCCAGCAGCCTTGCCCGGGGCGGGTCTGGGGCCAACGTCCTGACTTTC. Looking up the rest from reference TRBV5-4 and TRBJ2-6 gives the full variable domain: ETGVTQSPTHLIKTRGQQVTLRCSSQSGHNTVSWYQQALGQGPQFIFQYYREEENGRGNFPPRFSGLQFPNYSSELNVNALELDDSALYLCASSLARGGSGANVLTFGAGSRLTVL.

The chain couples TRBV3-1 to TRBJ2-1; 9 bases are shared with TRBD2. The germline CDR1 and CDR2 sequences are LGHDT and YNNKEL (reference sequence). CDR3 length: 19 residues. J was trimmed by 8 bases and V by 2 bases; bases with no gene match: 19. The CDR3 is CASSQQAWWGGGAFDEQFF. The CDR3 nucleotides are TGTGCCAGCAGCCAACAAGCTTGGTGGGGCGGGGGGGCTTTCGATGAGCAGTTCTTC.

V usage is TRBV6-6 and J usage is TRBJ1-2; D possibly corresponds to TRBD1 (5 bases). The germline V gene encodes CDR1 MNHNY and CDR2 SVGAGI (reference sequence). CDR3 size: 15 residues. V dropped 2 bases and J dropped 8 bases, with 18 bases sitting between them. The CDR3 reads CASSYAGRADGGYTF. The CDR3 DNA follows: TGTGCCAGCAGTTACGCGGGACGGGCCGACGGAGGCTACACCTTC.

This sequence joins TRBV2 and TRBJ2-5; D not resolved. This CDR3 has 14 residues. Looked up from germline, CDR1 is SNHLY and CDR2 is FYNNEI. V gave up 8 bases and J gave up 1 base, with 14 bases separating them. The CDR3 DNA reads TGTGCCAGCGGTCGTGACAATGTCCAAGAGACCCAGTACTTC. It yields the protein CASGRDNVQETQYF.

DNA of the CDR3: TGCAGTGCTAGATTGACAGGGAAGCTTTACGAGCAGTACTTC. Translated: CSARLTGKLYEQYF. The genes are TRBV20-1 and TRBJ2-7; 7 bases agree with TRBD1. This CDR3 comprises 14 residues. Germline trimming cut 2 bases from V and 4 bases from J; bases unmatched to any gene: 8. Germline V CDR1 and CDR2: DFQATT, SNEGSKA (reference sequence).

This CDR3 reads CASSAGDRQEKLFF. The CDR3 nucleotides read TGCGCCAGCAGCGCGGGGGACAGGCAAGAAAAACTGTTTTTT. V and J are TRBV5-1 and TRBJ1-4; 8 positions match TRBD1. Germline assignment: CDR1 SGHRS and CDR2 YFSETQ. There are 14 residues in the CDR3. V gave up 4 bases and J gave up 8 bases; unmatched junction bases: 7.